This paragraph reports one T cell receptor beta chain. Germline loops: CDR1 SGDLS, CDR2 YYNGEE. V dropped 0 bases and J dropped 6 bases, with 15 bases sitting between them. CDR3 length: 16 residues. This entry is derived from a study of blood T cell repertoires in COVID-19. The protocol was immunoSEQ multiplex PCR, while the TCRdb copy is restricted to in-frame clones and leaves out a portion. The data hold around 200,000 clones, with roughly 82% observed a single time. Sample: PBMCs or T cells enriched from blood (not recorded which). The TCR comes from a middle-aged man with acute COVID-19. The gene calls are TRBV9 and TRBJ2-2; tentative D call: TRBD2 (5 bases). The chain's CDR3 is CASSVGGSVRSGELFF. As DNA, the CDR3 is TGTGCCAGCAGCGTAGGAGGGTCGGTACGATCCGGGGAGCTGTTTTTT.